The subject of this entry is one T cell receptor (beta chain). Libraries were prepared by immunoSEQ multiplex PCR; TCRdb keeps only in-frame clonotypes and omits some of them. The sample has a few hundred thousand clones; about 85% are singletons. This specimen belongs to a study of blood T cell repertoires in COVID-19. The overall study: Spain, Italy and the United States supplied samples that represented acute and convalescent COVID-19.

With 8 bases clipped from V and 7 bases from J, the junction kept 12 bases outside the gene matches. Germline V lookup: CDR1 MNHEY, CDR2 SMNVEV (reference sequence). This CDR3 region has 15 residues. The sample consisted of peripheral blood. The chain recombines TRBV27 with TRBJ1-5, with 9 bases fitting TRBD1. This sequence originates from a man younger than 35 with active or convalescent COVID-19. CDR3 protein: CASSPGQGDGQPQHF. For the CDR3, the DNA is TGTGCCAGCTCCCCGGGACAGGGCGATGGGCAGCCCCAGCATTTT.